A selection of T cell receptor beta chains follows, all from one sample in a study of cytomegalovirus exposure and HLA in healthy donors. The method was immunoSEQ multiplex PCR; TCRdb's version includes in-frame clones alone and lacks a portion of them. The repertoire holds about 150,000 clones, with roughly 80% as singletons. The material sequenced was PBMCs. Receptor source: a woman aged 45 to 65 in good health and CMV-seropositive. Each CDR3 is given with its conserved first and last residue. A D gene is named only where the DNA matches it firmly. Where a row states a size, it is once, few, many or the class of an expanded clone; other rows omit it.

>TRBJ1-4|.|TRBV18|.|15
TGTGCCAGCTCACCACGACCGGGAAACAATGAAAAACTGTTTTTT
CASSPRPGNNEKLFF
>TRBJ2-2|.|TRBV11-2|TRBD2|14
TGTGCCAGCAGCTTAGATGGGGGGGCCGGGGAGCTGTTTTTT
CASSLDGGAGELFF
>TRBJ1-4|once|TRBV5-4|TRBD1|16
TGTGCCAGCAGCAGGACAGGGTCGGCAACTAATGAAAAACTGTTTTTT
CASSRTGSATNEKLFF
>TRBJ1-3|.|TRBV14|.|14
TGTGCCAGCAGCCCCGGGGGCTCTGGAAACACCATATATTTT
CASSPGGSGNTIYF
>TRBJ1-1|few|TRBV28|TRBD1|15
TGTGCCAGCACCGAATACGGGACAGGGGATGCTGAAGCTTTCTTT
CASTEYGTGDAEAFF
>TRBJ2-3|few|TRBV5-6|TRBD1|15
TGTGCCAGCAGCTTCGGGACAGGGGGTGTAGATACGCAGTATTTT
CASSFGTGGVDTQYF
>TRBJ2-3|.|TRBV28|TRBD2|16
TGTGCCAGCAGTTGGGGAACGGGACTAGCCCCAGATACGCAGTATTTT
CASSWGTGLAPDTQYF
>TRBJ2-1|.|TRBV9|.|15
TGTGCCAGCAGCCCATCGGGAGTTCTGTACAATGAGCAGTTCTTC
CASSPSGVLYNEQFF
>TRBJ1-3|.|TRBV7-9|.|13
TGTGCCAGCAGCTTAACGACAGGAAACACCATATATTTT
CASSLTTGNTIYF
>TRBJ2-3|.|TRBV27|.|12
TGTGCCAGCAGCACTAATGAGGATACGCAGTATTTT
CASSTNEDTQYF
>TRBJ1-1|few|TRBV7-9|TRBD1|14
TGTGCCAGCAGCTCGGGACAGGGCTACACTGAAGCTTTCTTT
CASSSGQGYTEAFF
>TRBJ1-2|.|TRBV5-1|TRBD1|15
TGCGCCAGCAGCTTGGACCGGGACAGTTCCTATGGCTACACCTTC
CASSLDRDSSYGYTF
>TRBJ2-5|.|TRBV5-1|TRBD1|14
TGCGCCAGCAGCTATGGGACAGCCGAAGAGACCCAGTACTTC
CASSYGTAEETQYF
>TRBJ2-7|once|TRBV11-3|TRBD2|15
TGTGCCAGCAGCTTGGCTAGCGGGGCCTTCTACGAGCAGTACTTC
CASSLASGAFYEQYF
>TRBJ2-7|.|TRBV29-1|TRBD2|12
TGCAGCGTTGGCCGGGGGGATCACGAGCAGTACTTC
CSVGRGDHEQYF
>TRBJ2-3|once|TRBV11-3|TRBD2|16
TGTGCCAGCAGCTCTGGACTAGCGGGGGAAGGAGATACGCAGTATTTT
CASSSGLAGEGDTQYF
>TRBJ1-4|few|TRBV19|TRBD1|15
TGTGCCAGTAGGCAAGCAGGGGGCACTAATGAAAAACTGTTTTTT
CASRQAGGTNEKLFF
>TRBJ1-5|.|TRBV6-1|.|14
TGTGCCAGCCACCTCCCAGGTTGGGATCAGCCCCAGCATTTT
CASHLPGWDQPQHF
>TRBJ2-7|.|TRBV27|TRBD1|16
TGTGCCAGCAGTCGCAACCGGGACAGGGTCTCCTACGAGCAGTACTTC
CASSRNRDRVSYEQYF